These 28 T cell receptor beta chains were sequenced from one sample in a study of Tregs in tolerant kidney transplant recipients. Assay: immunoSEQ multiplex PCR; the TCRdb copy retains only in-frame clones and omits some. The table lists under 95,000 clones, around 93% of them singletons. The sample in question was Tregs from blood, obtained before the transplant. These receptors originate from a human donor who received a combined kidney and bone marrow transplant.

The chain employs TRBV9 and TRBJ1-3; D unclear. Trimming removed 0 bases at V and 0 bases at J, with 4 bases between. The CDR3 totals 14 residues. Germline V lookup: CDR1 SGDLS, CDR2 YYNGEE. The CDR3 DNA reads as TGTGCCAGCAGCGTAGAGATCTCTGGAAACACCATATATTTT. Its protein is CASSVEISGNTIYF.

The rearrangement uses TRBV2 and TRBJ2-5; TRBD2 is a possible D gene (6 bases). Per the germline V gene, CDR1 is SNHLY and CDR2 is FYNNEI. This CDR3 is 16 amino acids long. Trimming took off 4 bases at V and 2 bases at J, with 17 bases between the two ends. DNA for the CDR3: TGTGCCAGCAGTGGAGATGGTCGGGGACTTCAAGAGACCCAGTACTTC. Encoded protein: CASSGDGRGLQETQYF.

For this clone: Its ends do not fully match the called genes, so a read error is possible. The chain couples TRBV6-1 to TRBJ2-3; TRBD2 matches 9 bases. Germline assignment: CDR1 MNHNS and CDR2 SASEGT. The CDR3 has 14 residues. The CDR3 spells CASKRLAATDTQYF. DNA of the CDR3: TGTGCTAGCAAGAGACTAGCGGCCACAGATACGCAGTATTTT.

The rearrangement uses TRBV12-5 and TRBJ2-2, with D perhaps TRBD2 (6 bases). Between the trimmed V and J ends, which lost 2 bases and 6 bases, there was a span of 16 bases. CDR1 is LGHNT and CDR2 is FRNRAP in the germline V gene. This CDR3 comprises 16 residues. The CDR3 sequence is CASGLWPGSVAGELFF. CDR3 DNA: TGTGCTAGTGGTTTGTGGCCCGGGAGTGTCGCCGGGGAGCTGTTTTTT.

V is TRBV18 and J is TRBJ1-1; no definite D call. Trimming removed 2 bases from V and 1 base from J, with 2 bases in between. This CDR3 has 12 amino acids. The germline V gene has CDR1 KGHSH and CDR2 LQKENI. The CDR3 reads CASSPKNTEAFF. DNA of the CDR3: TGTGCCAGCTCACCAAAGAACACTGAAGCTTTCTTT.

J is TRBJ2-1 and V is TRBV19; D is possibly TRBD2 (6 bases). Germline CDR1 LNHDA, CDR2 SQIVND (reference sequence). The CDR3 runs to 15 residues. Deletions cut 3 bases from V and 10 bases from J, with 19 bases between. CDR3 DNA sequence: TGTGCCAGTAGTATCATAACTAGCCCCAGATACGAGCAGTTCTTC. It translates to CASSIITSPRYEQFF.

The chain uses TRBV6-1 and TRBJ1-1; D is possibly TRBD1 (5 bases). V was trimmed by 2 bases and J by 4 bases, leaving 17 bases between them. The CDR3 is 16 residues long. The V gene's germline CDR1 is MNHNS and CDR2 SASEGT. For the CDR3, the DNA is TGTGCCAGCAGTGAACCCTTTGGGGTTGGGGGCACTGAAGCTTTCTTT. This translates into CASSEPFGVGGTEAFF.

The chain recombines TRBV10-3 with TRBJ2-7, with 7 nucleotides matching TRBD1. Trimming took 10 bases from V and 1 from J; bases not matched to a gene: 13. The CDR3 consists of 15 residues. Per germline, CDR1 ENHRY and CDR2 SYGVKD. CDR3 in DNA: TGTGCCACCGTGACAGGGACCACGACGTCCTACGAGCAGTACTTC. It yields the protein CATVTGTTTSYEQYF.

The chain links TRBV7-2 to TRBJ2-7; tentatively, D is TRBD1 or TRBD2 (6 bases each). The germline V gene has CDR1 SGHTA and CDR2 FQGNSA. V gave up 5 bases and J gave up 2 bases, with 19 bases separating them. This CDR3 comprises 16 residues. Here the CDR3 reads CASSARRAGGAYEQYF. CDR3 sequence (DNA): TGTGCCAGCAGCGCGCGAAGGGCCGGGGGCGCCTACGAGCAGTACTTC.

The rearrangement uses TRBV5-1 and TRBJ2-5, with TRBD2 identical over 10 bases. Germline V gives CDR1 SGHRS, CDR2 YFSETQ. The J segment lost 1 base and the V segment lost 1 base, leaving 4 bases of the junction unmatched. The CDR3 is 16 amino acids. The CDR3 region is CASSLFTSGTQETQYF. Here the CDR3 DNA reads TGCGCCAGCAGCTTGTTTACTAGCGGGACCCAAGAGACCCAGTACTTC.

The chain's CDR3 is CASSSLSLGSGPNTGELFF. CDR3 in DNA: TGTGCCAGCAGCAGCCTTAGCCTGGGTAGCGGTCCGAACACCGGGGAGCTGTTTTTT. The chain combines TRBV5-6 with TRBJ2-2; a weak D match, TRBD2 (6 bases). Germline CDR1 reads SGHDT; CDR2 reads YYEEEE. The CDR3 runs to 19 residues. V lost 4 bases and J 0 bases, leaving 22 bases between the germline ends. Full variable domain (outside the CDR3, taken from reference TRBV5-6 and TRBJ2-2): DAGVTQSPTHLIKTRGQQVTLRCSPKSGHDTVSWYQQALGQGPQFIFQYYEEEERQRGNFPDRFSGHQFPNYSSELNVNALLLGDSALYLCASSSLSLGSGPNTGELFFGEGSRLTVL.

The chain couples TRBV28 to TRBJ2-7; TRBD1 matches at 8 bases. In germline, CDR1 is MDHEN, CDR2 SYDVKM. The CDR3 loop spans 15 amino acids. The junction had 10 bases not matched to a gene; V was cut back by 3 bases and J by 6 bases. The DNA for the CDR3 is TGTGCCAGCAGTTTCCGGTCCCAGGGGGCGGGCGAGCAGTACTTC. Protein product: CASSFRSQGAGEQYF.

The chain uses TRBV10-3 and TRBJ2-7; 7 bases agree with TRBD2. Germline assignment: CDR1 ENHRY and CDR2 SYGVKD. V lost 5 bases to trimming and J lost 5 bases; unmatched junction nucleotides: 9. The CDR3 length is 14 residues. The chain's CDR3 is CAISSSGAGNEQYF. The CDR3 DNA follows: TGTGCCATCAGTTCTAGCGGAGCCGGGAACGAGCAGTACTTC.

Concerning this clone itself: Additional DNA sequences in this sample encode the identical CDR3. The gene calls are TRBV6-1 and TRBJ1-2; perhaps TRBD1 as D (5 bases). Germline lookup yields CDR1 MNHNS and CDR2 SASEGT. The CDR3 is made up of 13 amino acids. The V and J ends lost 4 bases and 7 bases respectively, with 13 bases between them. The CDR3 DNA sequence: TGTGCCAGCAGTGTAGTATTCGGGGGTGGCTACACCTTC. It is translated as CASSVVFGGGYTF.

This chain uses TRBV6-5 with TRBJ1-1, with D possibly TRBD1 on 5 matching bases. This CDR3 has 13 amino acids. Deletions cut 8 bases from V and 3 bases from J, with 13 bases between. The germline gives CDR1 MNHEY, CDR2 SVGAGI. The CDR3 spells CASLGPSYTEAFF. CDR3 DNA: TGTGCCAGCCTGGGGCCTTCCTACACTGAAGCTTTCTTT.

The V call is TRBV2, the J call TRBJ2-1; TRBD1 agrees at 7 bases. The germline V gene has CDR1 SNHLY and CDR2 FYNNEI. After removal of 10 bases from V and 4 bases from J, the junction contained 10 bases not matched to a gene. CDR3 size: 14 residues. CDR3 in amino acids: CATQPTGIYNEQFF. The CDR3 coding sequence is TGTGCCACCCAGCCGACAGGGATATACAATGAGCAGTTCTTC.

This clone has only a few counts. CDR3 residues: CASSPRTSGRRETQYF. The CDR3 coding sequence is TGTGCCAGCAGCCCCCGGACTAGCGGGAGGAGGGAGACCCAGTACTTC. The rearrangement joins TRBV7-8 to TRBJ2-5; 14 bases line up with TRBD2. V lost 5 bases to trimming and J lost 5 bases; unmatched junction nucleotides: 7. Germline loops: CDR1 SGHVS, CDR2 FQNEAQ. There are 16 residues in the CDR3.

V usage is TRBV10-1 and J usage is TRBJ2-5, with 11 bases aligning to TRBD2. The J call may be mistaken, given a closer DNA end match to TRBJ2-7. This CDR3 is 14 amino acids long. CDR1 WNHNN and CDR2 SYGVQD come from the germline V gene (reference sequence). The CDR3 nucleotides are TGCGCCAGCTCTTCGACTAGCGGGATATACGAGCAGTACTTC. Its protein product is CASSSTSGIYEQYF.

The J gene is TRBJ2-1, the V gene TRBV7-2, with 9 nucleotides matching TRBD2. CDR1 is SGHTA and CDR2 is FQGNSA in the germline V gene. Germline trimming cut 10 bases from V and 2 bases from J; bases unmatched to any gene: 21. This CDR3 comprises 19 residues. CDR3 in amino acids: CATPPQGRETSGTYNEQFF. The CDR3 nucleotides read TGTGCCACCCCGCCCCAGGGGAGGGAGACTAGCGGCACCTACAATGAGCAGTTCTTC.

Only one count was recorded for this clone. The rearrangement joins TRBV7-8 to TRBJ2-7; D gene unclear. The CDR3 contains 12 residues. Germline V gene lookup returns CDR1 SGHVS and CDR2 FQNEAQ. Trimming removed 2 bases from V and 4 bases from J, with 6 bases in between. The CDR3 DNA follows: TGTGCCAGCAGCTTAAATCTGTACGAGCAGTACTTC. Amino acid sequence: CASSLNLYEQYF.

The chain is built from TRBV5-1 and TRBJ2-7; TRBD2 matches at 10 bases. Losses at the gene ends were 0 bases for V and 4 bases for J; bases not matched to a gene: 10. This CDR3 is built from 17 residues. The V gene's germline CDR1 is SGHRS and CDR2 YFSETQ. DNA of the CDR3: TGCGCCAGCAGCTTGGCCCCAAAGCTAGCGGGAGATTACGAGCAGTACTTC. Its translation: CASSLAPKLAGDYEQYF.

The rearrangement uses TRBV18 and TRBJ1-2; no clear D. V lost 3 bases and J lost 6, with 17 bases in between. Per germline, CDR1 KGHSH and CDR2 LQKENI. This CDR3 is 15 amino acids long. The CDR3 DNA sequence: TGTGCCAGCTCACCGGCCCCGGAGAAATGGAATGGCTACACCTTC. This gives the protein CASSPAPEKWNGYTF.

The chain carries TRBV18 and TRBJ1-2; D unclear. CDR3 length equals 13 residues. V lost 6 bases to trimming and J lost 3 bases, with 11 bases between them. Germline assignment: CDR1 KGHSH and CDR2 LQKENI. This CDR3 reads CASSGLFDYGYTF. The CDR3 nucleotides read TGTGCCAGCTCCGGACTCTTTGACTATGGCTACACCTTC.

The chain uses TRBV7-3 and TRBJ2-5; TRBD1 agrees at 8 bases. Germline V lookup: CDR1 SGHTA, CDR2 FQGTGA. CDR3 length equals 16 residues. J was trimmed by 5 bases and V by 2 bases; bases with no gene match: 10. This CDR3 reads CASSLSPGGFRETQYF. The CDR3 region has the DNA TGTGCCAGCAGCTTATCGCCAGGGGGCTTTCGGGAGACCCAGTACTTC.

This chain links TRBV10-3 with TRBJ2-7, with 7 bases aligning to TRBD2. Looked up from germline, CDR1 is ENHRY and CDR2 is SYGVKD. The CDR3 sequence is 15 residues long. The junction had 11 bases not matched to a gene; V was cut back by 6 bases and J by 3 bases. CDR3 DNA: TGTGCCATCAGGCCGATAGCGGGCGAGTTCTACGAGCAGTACTTC. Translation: CAIRPIAGEFYEQYF.

CDR3 sequence (DNA): TGCGCCAGCAGCCCGAACGGGGATATGGCTAATGAAAAACTGTTTTTT. The encoded protein is CASSPNGDMANEKLFF. J is TRBJ1-4 and V is TRBV5-1, with D unresolved. This CDR3 contains 16 residues. Per germline, CDR1 SGHRS and CDR2 YFSETQ. V was cut by 4 bases and J by 3 bases, with 16 bases left in between.

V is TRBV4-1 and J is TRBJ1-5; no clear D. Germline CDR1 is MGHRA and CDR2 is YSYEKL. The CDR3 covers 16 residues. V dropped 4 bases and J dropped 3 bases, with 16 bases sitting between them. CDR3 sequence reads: CASSLLAAEHNQPQHF. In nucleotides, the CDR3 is TGCGCCAGCAGCCTCTTGGCAGCAGAACACAATCAGCCCCAGCATTTT.

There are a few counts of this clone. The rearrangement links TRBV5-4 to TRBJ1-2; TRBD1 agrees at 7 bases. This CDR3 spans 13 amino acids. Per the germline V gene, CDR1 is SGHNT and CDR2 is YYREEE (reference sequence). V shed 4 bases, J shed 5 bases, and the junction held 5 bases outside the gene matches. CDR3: CASSLNRGYGYTF. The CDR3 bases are TGTGCCAGCAGCCTAAACAGGGGATATGGCTACACCTTC. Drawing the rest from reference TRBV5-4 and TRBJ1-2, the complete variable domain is ETGVTQSPTHLIKTRGQQVTLRCSSQSGHNTVSWYQQALGQGPQFIFQYYREEENGRGNFPPRFSGLQFPNYSSELNVNALELDDSALYLCASSLNRGYGYTFGSGTRLTVV.